The T cell receptor beta chain described here comes from a study of shared clonotypes between healthy human individuals. Whole-study context: Three plates each covered CD4 naive and memory; CD8 naive two, CD8 memory one. Study-wide findings and caveats: Despite large depth, sorted-subset datasets appeared incompletely sequenced.

Regarding this clone: Its antigen is still unknown.

Assay runs were performed at deep level. The input for sorted-subset replicate PCRs was approximately 210 ng DNA, some 30,000 T cell genomes. Profiling relied on immunoSEQ multiplex PCR, and the TCRdb table lists in-frame clones only, not all of them. The repertoire holds 2.5 million or so clones, with around 94% as singletons. The CDR3 loop spans 14 amino acids. Germline V CDR1 and CDR2: GTSNPN, SVGIG (reference sequence). Losses at the gene ends were 3 bases for V and 3 bases for J; bases not matched to a gene: 8. The rearrangement joins TRBV30 to TRBJ2-7; 7 nucleotides match TRBD2. Sequencing was done on a sample of naive CD4+ T cells sorted from blood. Subset noted: CD45RA+ positively selected. The clonotype originates from a young man in good health. CDR3 protein: CAWSGERGFYEQYF. The CDR3, as DNA: TGTGCCTGGAGCGGGGAGCGGGGTTTCTACGAGCAGTACTTC.